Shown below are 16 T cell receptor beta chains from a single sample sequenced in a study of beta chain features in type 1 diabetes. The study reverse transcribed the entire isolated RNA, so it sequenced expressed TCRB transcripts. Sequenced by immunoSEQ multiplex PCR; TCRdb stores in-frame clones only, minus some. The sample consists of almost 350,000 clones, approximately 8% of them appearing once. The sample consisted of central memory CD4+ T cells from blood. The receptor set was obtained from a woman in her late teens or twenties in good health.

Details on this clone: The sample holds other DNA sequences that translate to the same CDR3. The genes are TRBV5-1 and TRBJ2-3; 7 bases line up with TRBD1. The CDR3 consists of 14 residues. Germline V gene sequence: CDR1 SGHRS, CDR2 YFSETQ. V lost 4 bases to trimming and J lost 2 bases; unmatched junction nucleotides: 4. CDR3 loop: CASSPGQHTDTQYF. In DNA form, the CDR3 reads TGCGCCAGCAGCCCGGGACAGCACACAGATACGCAGTATTTT.

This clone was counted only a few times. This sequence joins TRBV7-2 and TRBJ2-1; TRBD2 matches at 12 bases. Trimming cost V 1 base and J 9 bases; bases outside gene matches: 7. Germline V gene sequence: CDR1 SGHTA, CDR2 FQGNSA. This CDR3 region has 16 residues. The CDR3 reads CASSLVGLAGFPEQFF. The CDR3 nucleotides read TGTGCCAGCAGCTTAGTTGGACTAGCGGGATTTCCTGAGCAGTTCTTC.

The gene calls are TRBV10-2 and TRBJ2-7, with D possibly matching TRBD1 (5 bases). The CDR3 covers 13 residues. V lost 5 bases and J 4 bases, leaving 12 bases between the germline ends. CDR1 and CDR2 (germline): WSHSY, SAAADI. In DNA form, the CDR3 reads TGCGCCAGCAGTCCAGGGCTCCGATACGAGCAGTACTTC. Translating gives CASSPGLRYEQYF.

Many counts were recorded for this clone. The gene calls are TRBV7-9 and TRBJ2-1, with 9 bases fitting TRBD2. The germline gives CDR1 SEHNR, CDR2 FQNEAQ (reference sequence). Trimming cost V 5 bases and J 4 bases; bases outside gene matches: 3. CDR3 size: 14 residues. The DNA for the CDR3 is TGTGCCAGCAGCCGGACTAGCGCATACAATGAGCAGTTCTTC. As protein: CASSRTSAYNEQFF.

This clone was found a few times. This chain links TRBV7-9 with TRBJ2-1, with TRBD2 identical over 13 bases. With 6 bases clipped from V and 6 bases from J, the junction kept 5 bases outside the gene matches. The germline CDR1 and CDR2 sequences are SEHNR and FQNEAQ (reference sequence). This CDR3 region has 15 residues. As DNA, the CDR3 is TGTGCCAGCAGTACACTAGCGGGAGGGGGCAATGAGCAGTTCTTC. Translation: CASSTLAGGGNEQFF.

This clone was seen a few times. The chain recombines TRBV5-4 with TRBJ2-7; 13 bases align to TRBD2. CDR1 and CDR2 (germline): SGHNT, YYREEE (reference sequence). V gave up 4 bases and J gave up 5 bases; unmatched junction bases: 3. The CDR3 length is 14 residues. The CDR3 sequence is CASSAGLAGDEQYF. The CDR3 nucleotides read TGTGCCAGCAGCGCAGGACTAGCGGGGGACGAGCAGTACTTC.

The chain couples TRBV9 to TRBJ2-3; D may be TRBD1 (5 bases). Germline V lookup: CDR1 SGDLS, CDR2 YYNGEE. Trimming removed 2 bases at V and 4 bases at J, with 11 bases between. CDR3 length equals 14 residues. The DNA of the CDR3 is TGTGCCAGCAGCGTTAGACAGACCCCAGATACGCAGTATTTT. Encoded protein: CASSVRQTPDTQYF.

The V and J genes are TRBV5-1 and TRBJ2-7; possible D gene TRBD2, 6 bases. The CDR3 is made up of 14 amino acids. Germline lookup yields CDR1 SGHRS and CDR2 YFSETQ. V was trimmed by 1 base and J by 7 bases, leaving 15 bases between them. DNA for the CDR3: TGCGCCAGCAGCTTGACCGGGAGCCTGAGTGAGCAGTACTTC. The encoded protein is CASSLTGSLSEQYF.

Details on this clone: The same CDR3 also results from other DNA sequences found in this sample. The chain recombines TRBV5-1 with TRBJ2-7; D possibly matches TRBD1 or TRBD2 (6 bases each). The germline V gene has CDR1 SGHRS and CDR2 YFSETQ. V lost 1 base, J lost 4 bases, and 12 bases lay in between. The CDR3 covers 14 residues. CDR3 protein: CASSLSGGDYEQYF. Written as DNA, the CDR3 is TGCGCCAGCAGCTTGTCCGGGGGCGATTACGAGCAGTACTTC.

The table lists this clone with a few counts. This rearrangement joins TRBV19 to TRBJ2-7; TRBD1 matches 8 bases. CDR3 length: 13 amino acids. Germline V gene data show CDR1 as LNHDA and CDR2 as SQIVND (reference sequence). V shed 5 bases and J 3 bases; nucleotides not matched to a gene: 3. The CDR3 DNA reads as TGTGCCAGTAGTTTCGGACAGGGCTACGAGCAGTACTTC. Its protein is CASSFGQGYEQYF.

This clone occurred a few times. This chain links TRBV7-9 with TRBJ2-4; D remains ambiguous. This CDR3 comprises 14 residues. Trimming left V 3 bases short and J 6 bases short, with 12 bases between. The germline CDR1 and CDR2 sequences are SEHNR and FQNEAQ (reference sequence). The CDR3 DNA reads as TGTGCCAGCAGCTTTAAAACCGACGGAAACATTCAGTACTTC. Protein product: CASSFKTDGNIQYF.

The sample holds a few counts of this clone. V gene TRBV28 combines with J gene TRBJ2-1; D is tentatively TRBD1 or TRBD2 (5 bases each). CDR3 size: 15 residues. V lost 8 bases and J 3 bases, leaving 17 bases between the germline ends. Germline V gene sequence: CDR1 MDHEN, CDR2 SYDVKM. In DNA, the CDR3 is TGTGCCAGCCGGACCCTCGGGGCCCTCTACAATGAGCAGTTCTTC. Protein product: CASRTLGALYNEQFF.

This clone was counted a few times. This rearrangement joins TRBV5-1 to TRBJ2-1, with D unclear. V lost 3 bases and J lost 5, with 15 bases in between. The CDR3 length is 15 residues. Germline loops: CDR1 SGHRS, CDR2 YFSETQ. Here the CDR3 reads CASSWIGWGNNEQFF. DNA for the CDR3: TGCGCCAGCAGCTGGATCGGATGGGGAAACAATGAGCAGTTCTTC.

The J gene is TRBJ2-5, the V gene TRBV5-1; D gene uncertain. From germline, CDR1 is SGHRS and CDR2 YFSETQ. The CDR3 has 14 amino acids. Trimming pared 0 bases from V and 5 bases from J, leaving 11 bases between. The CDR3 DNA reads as TGCGCCAGCAGCTTGGCCTTAGGGCAGGAGACCCAGTACTTC. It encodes CASSLALGQETQYF.

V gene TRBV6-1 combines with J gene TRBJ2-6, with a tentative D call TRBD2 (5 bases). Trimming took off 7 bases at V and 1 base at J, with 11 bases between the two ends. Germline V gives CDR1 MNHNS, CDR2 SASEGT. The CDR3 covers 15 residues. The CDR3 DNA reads TGTGCCAGCATTCTGGGGAGATCTGGGGCCAACGTCCTGACTTTC. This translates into CASILGRSGANVLTF.

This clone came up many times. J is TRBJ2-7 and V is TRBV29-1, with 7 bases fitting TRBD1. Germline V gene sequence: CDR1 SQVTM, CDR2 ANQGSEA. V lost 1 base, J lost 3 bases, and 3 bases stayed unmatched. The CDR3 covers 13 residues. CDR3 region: CSVEGDRDYEQYF. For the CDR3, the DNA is TGCAGCGTTGAAGGGGACAGAGACTACGAGCAGTACTTC.